Listed here are 26 T cell receptor beta chains from one sample, sequenced in a study of PD-1 blockade in classical Hodgkin lymphoma. Each and every patient relapsed after autologous stem cell transplantation, and patients got differing brentuximab vedotin exposure. TCRdb's table, derived via immunoSEQ multiplex PCR, lists solely in-frame clones and lacks some. Among more than 55,000 clones listed, approximately 90% were seen once. The sample was peripheral blood mononuclear cells (PBMCs), taken before the second cycle of nivolumab. The receptor set was obtained from a human donor with classical Hodgkin lymphoma.

The chain carries TRBV4-1 and TRBJ2-1; D ambiguous. CDR1 MGHRA and CDR2 YSYEKL come from the germline V gene. The CDR3 has 13 residues. V lost 3 bases and J lost 10, with 13 bases in between. CDR3 nucleotide sequence: TGCGCCAGCAGCCAGCACCCCCTCGGGGAGCAGTTCTTC. As protein: CASSQHPLGEQFF.

The chain uses TRBV5-1 and TRBJ2-1; TRBD1 matches 9 bases. CDR3 length: 14 residues. Germline V gives CDR1 SGHRS, CDR2 YFSETQ. The V segment lost 4 bases and the J segment 8 bases; nucleotides outside the gene matches: 7. The CDR3 sequence is CASSGGQGADEQFF. CDR3 nucleotide sequence: TGCGCCAGCAGCGGGGGACAGGGTGCTGATGAGCAGTTCTTC.

This chain joins TRBV7-9 and TRBJ2-1; D may be TRBD1 (6 bases). V was clipped by 8 bases and J by 0 bases, with 11 bases between them. The length of the CDR3 is 14 residues. Germline assignment: CDR1 SEHNR and CDR2 FQNEAQ (reference sequence). CDR3 coding DNA: TGTGCCAGCCATTACAGGGACTCCTACAATGAGCAGTTCTTC. This sequence encodes CASHYRDSYNEQFF.

The chain recombines TRBV5-1 with TRBJ1-4; 7 bases are a match to TRBD1. This CDR3 spans 15 amino acids. V was clipped by 0 bases and J by 4 bases; unmatched bases: 3. The germline V gene encodes CDR1 SGHRS and CDR2 YFSETQ. The CDR3 coding sequence is TGCGCCAGCAGCTTGGGAGGACAGGTTAATGAAAAACTGTTTTTT. The encoded protein is CASSLGGQVNEKLFF.

The chain employs TRBV2 and TRBJ1-5, with 7 bases that match TRBD1. With V trimmed by 5 bases and J by 0 bases, 16 bases remained unmatched. The CDR3 is 19 residues long. Germline V gene lookup returns CDR1 SNHLY and CDR2 FYNNEI. In DNA form, the CDR3 reads TGTGCCAGCAGTATCAAAACCGGGACAGCGACCTATAGCAATCAGCCCCAGCATTTT. It translates to CASSIKTGTATYSNQPQHF.

The chain employs TRBV10-3 and TRBJ2-3, with 9 bases lining up with TRBD1. CDR1 ENHRY and CDR2 SYGVKD come from the germline V gene. The CDR3 consists of 16 residues. The V segment lost 4 bases and the J segment 1 base; nucleotides outside the gene matches: 6. CDR3 DNA: TGTGCCATCAGTGCGGGACAGGGAAGGGGCACAGATACGCAGTATTTT. Translating it yields CAISAGQGRGTDTQYF.

The chain links TRBV5-5 to TRBJ1-1; possibly TRBD1 for D (6 bases). This CDR3 is 17 amino acids long. The V end lost 1 base, the J end lost 0 bases, and 16 bases lay between the germline ends. Germline V CDR1 and CDR2: SGHKS, YYEKEE (reference sequence). The CDR3: CASSLSGGRTMNTEAFF. CDR3 DNA sequence: TGTGCCAGCAGCTTGTCTGGGGGCCGCACCATGAACACTGAAGCTTTCTTT.

The gene calls are TRBV6-6 and TRBJ2-3; tentatively, D is TRBD1 (6 bases). This CDR3 spans 16 amino acids. Germline V CDR1 and CDR2: MNHNY, SVGAGI (reference sequence). Trimming took off 6 bases at V and 0 bases at J, with 16 bases between the two ends. CDR3 bases: TGTGCCAGCAGCCTTGGGGGCTTGGGGAGCACAGATACGCAGTATTTT. Its protein product is CASSLGGLGSTDTQYF.

This rearrangement joins TRBV7-8 to TRBJ1-2; tentatively, D is TRBD1 (6 bases). The V gene's germline CDR1 is SGHVS and CDR2 FQNEAQ. This CDR3 contains 13 residues. CDR3 sequence reads: CASKGGNNYGYTF. The CDR3 region has the DNA TGTGCGAGTAAGGGGGGAAATAACTATGGCTACACCTTC.

This chain uses TRBV5-1 with TRBJ1-1; maybe TRBD1 (6 bases). Germline CDR1 and CDR2: SGHRS and YFSETQ. The CDR3 has 16 residues. Deletions cut 4 bases from V and 5 bases from J, with 21 bases between. Here the CDR3 DNA reads TGCGCCAGCAGCCTCACGCCGCAGGGGATTATAACTGAAGCTTTCTTT. Translation gives CASSLTPQGIITEAFF. Together with reference TRBV5-1 and TRBJ1-1, the CDR3 gives the full variable domain: KAGVTQTPRYLIKTRGQQVTLSCSPISGHRSVSWYQQTPGQGLQFLFEYFSETQRNKGNFPGRFSGRQFSNSRSEMNVSTLELGDSALYLCASSLTPQGIITEAFFGQGTRLTVV.

The rearrangement links TRBV7-9 to TRBJ1-4, with no clear D. Germline V CDR1 and CDR2: SEHNR, FQNEAQ (reference sequence). This CDR3 region has 14 residues. Trimming removed 2 bases at V and 4 bases at J, with 8 bases between. CDR3 sequence (DNA): TGTGCCAGCAGCTTACCAGTGATTAATGAAAAACTGTTTTTT. It codes for CASSLPVINEKLFF.

This clone has more than one count but fewer than ten. The chain is built from TRBV30 and TRBJ2-7; D gene unclear. Trimming removed 5 bases from V and 2 bases from J, with 22 bases in between. Germline V gene lookup returns CDR1 GTSNPN and CDR2 SVGIG (reference sequence). The CDR3 consists of 16 residues. The DNA for the CDR3 is TGTGCCTGGTGTCCTGCTAGGACCCCATTCACCTACGAGCAGTACTTC. It yields the protein CAWCPARTPFTYEQYF. Filled out from reference TRBV30 and TRBJ2-7, the complete variable domain reads SQTIHQWPATLVQPVGSPLSLECTVEGTSNPNLYWYRQAAGRGLQLLFYSVGIGQISSEVPQNLSASRPQDRQFILSSKKLLLSDSGFYLCAWCPARTPFTYEQYFGPGTRLTVT.

This clone was found once. This rearrangement joins TRBV5-1 to TRBJ2-3; unclear D gene. Germline V lookup: CDR1 SGHRS, CDR2 YFSETQ. The V end was cut by 3 bases, the J end by 0 bases, with 8 bases between. CDR3 length: 14 residues. In DNA form, the CDR3 reads TGCGCCAGCAGCTCGGACGGGAGCACAGATACGCAGTATTTT. It translates to CASSSDGSTDTQYF. Complete variable domain (other parts from reference TRBV5-1 and TRBJ2-3): KAGVTQTPRYLIKTRGQQVTLSCSPISGHRSVSWYQQTPGQGLQFLFEYFSETQRNKGNFPGRFSGRQFSNSRSEMNVSTLELGDSALYLCASSSDGSTDTQYFGPGTRLTVL.

V is TRBV7-2 and J is TRBJ2-1, with TRBD1 matching 9 bases. This CDR3 region has 15 residues. V was clipped by 5 bases and J by 2 bases; unmatched bases: 4. Germline-derived CDR1 and CDR2 are SGHTA and FQGNSA. In DNA, the CDR3 is TGTGCCAGCAGCGTAGGACAGGGGACCTACAATGAGCAGTTCTTC. The encoded protein is CASSVGQGTYNEQFF.

This chain joins TRBV5-1 and TRBJ1-1; D is ambiguous. The V and J ends lost 0 bases and 1 base respectively, with 7 bases between them. The CDR3 totals 14 residues. The V gene's germline CDR1 is SGHRS and CDR2 YFSETQ. CDR3 amino acids: CASSLGPANTEAFF. For the CDR3, the DNA is TGCGCCAGCAGCTTGGGGCCGGCGAACACTGAAGCTTTCTTT.

The chain is built from TRBV7-9 and TRBJ1-1; D is unclear. With 0 bases removed from V and 12 bases from J, the gap between germline ends came to 17 bases. Germline V CDR1 and CDR2: SEHNR, FQNEAQ (reference sequence). The CDR3 is made up of 14 amino acids. The CDR3 here is CASSLAPGAKLTFF. Written as DNA, the CDR3 is TGTGCCAGCAGCTTAGCGCCGGGCGCGAAGTTAACTTTCTTT.

This chain uses TRBV6-5 with TRBJ2-7; 9 bases fit TRBD1. Germline V gene sequence: CDR1 MNHEY, CDR2 SVGAGI. This CDR3 comprises 15 residues. The junction had 9 bases not matched to a gene; V was cut back by 4 bases and J by 5 bases. CDR3 coding DNA: TGTGCCAGCAGTTGGTCGGGACAGGGCCGGGACGAGCAGTACTTC. Protein: CASSWSGQGRDEQYF.

The gene calls are TRBV29-1 and TRBJ2-7; 7 nucleotides line up with TRBD1. V trimming: 2 bases; J trimming: 2 bases; junction bases outside the gene matches: 3. The germline V gene encodes CDR1 SQVTM and CDR2 ANQGSEA. This CDR3 has 13 amino acids. CDR3 nucleotide sequence: TGCAGCGTTGAATTTGGGACAGCCTACGAGCAGTACTTC. Amino acid sequence: CSVEFGTAYEQYF.

The genes are TRBV5-1 and TRBJ1-1; D perhaps matches TRBD1 (6 bases). This CDR3 is built from 14 residues. V was cut by 5 bases and J by 5 bases, with 16 bases left in between. Germline CDR1 is SGHRS and CDR2 is YFSETQ. DNA of the CDR3: TGCGCCAGCAGAATGTGGGGGGCGAGTACTGAAGCTTTCTTT. It yields the protein CASRMWGASTEAFF.

The V gene is TRBV28, the J gene TRBJ2-2, with D hard to call. Germline CDR1 and CDR2: MDHEN and SYDVKM. This CDR3 has 13 residues. The V and J ends lost 7 bases and 4 bases respectively, with 10 bases between them. CDR3 amino acids: CASTNTFTGELFF. For the CDR3, the DNA is TGTGCCAGCACCAACACGTTCACCGGGGAGCTGTTTTTT.

The genes are TRBV5-1 and TRBJ2-5; D is possibly TRBD1 or TRBD2 (5 bases each). CDR3 size: 15 residues. The V gene lost 2 bases and the J gene lost 4 bases, with 15 bases spanning the gap. Germline CDR1 reads SGHRS; CDR2 reads YFSETQ. CDR3 DNA: TGCGCCAGCAGCTTAGAGGGGTCGAACCGAGAGACCCAGTACTTC. Encoded protein: CASSLEGSNRETQYF.

The chain couples TRBV5-1 to TRBJ2-1; tentative D call: TRBD1 (6 bases). Deletions cut 4 bases from V and 7 bases from J, with 18 bases between. The CDR3 totals 15 residues. The V gene's germline CDR1 is SGHRS and CDR2 YFSETQ. Here the CDR3 DNA reads TGCGCCAGCAGCACAACGGGACAAGTAAATAATGAGCAGTTCTTC. Protein: CASSTTGQVNNEQFF.

The chain links TRBV27 to TRBJ2-2; 8 bases map to TRBD2. CDR1 MNHEY and CDR2 SMNVEV come from the germline V gene (reference sequence). V gave up 8 bases and J gave up 6 bases; unmatched junction bases: 8. The CDR3 spans 14 residues. The DNA of the CDR3 is TGTGCCAGCTCGGGGGGGCGTGTGGCCGGGGAGCTGTTTTTT. This gives the protein CASSGGRVAGELFF.

CDR3 in amino acids: CASSTTGDSNQPQHF. The CDR3 nucleotides are TGTGCCAGCAGCACGACAGGGGATAGCAATCAGCCCCAGCATTTT. The J gene is TRBJ1-5, the V gene TRBV7-9; 8 nucleotides align to TRBD1. The CDR3 covers 15 residues. V lost 5 bases and J lost 0; bases outside the gene matches: 3. Germline V gene sequence: CDR1 SEHNR, CDR2 FQNEAQ (reference sequence).

This chain uses TRBV29-1 with TRBJ1-2; no definite D call. The CDR3 consists of 13 residues. With 8 bases removed from V and 2 bases from J, the gap between germline ends came to 15 bases. Germline V CDR1 and CDR2: SQVTM, ANQGSEA. CDR3 in amino acids: CSFYTPRNYGYTF. In DNA form, the CDR3 reads TGCAGCTTTTACACCCCTAGGAACTATGGCTACACCTTC.

The chain joins TRBV28 to TRBJ2-6; 8 bases are shared with TRBD1. Germline V gives CDR1 MDHEN, CDR2 SYDVKM. J was trimmed by 0 bases and V by 4 bases; bases with no gene match: 8. The CDR3 consists of 18 residues. The CDR3, as DNA: TGTGCCAGCAGTTCCCTCCGGGACAGGAGCTCTGGGGCCAACGTCCTGACTTTC. As protein: CASSSLRDRSSGANVLTF.